This T cell receptor beta chain was obtained from a study of cytomegalovirus exposure and HLA in healthy donors. In regard to this clone: Its antigen is unidentified.

CDR3 length: 15 amino acids. CDR1 MDHEN and CDR2 SYDVKM come from the germline V gene. Researchers ran the PCR with 60 Vbeta and 13 Jbeta primers. The assay was immunoSEQ multiplex PCR, and TCRdb's table has in-frame clones only and misses some. Altogether 110,000 or so clones are present, 82% being singletons, with the ten largest covering 2.5%. Study-wide results and limits: An analysis done earlier found most TCR beta V segments productive about 87% or about 30% of the time. The later analysis indicated that the majority of CMV-associated TCR beta chains appeared HLA-restricted.

The rearrangement uses TRBV28 and TRBJ2-5; TRBD1 matches 7 bases. Matching the DNA end better, TRBJ2-7 makes the J call doubtful. The receptor was isolated from a woman under 30 in good health and CMV-seronegative. Sequences were obtained from PBMCs. Written as DNA, the CDR3 is TGTGCCAGCAGACATCAGGGGGTAGAGGTATACGAGCAGTACTTC. Its translation: CASRHQGVEVYEQYF.